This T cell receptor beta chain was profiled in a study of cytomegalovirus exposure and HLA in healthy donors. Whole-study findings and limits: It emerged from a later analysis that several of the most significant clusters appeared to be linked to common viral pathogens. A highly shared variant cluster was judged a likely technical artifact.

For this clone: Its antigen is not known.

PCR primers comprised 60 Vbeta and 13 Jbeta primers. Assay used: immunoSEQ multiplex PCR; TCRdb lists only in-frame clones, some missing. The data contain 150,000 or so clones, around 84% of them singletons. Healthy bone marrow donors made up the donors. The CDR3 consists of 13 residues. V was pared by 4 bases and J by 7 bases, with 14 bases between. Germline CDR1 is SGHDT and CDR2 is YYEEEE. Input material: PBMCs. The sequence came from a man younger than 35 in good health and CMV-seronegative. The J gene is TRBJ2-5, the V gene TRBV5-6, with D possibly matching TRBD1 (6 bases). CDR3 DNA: TGTGCCAGCAGCCAAGGGGGAGTGGCGACCCAGTACTTC. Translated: CASSQGGVATQYF.